This T cell receptor (beta chain) was captured in a study of blood T cells in healthy people across ages. Together with a sample-barcoded 5' primer, a J-beta primer mix was included in a second PCR lasting about 7 to 12 cycles. Any given sample supplied a minimum of 3 million CDR3-containing paired-end reads. One entry per CDR3 protein results from TCRdb running MiXCR on the 5' RACE reads. Of roughly 1,500,000 distinct CDR3 sequences listed, roughly 40% are singletons. The V end was cut by 5 bases, the J end by 0 bases, with 17 bases between. The CDR3 extends over 16 amino acids. Findings and limits, study-wide: Roughly linearly, TCR beta diversity per million T cells fell as age increased.

This clonotype was detected only once. The antigen remains unidentified. The V and J genes are TRBV12-3 or TRBV12-4 and TRBJ2-7; D is perhaps TRBD1 or TRBD2 (5 bases each). Sequencing was done on a sample of blood. The receptor comes from a woman younger than 35 in good health. The CDR3 nucleotides read TGTGCCAGCAGTCACTCAAACTGGGGGAGCTCCTACGAGCAGTACTTC. The encoded protein is CASSHSNWGSSYEQYF.